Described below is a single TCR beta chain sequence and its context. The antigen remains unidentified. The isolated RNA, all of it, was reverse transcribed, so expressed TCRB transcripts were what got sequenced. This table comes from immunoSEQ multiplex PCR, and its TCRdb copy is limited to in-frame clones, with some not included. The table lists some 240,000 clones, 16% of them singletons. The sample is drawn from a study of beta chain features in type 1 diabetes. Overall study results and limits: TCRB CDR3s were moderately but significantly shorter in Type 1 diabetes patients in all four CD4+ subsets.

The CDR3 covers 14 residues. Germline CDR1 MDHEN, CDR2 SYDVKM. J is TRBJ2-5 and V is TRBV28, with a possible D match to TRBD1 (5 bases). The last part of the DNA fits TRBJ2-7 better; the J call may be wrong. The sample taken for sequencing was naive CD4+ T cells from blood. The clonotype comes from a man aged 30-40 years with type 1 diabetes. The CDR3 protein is CASSLGAIAYEQYF. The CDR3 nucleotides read TGTGCCAGCAGTTTAGGGGCAATAGCTTACGAGCAGTACTTC.